This TCR beta chain was observed in a study of blood T cell repertoires in COVID-19. Study context: The samples span acute and convalescent COVID-19 from the United States, Italy and Spain. From T cells, B-cell-depleted T cells, or PBMCs came the material, which was cDNA or gDNA.

As processed by the authors: Amplifying reference gene primers gave estimates of nucleated cell counts. Sequenced by immunoSEQ multiplex PCR; TCRdb stores in-frame clones only, minus some. V and J calls and clone size are as listed in that table; D and trimming were resolved from the DNA. The table shows over 150,000 clones, with 80% to 90% occurring only once. CDR1 SGHNT and CDR2 YENEEA come from the germline V gene. The CDR3 loop spans 16 amino acids. Trimming took off 3 bases at V and 0 bases at J, with 13 bases between the two ends. The sample comprised peripheral blood. V and J are TRBV11-3 and TRBJ2-3; the D gene is possibly TRBD2 (6 bases). This receptor was taken from a young man with acute or convalescent COVID-19. CDR3 sequence (DNA): TGTGCCAGCAGCTTGGGACTCCATTCTAGCACAGATACGCAGTATTTT. Amino acids: CASSLGLHSSTDTQYF.